This TCR beta chain was obtained from a study of blood T cell repertoires in COVID-19. Study in general: Samples representing acute and convalescent COVID-19 were sourced from the United States, Italy and Spain. The analysed material was cDNA or gDNA that came from T cells, B-cell-depleted T cells, or PBMCs.

Profiling relied on immunoSEQ multiplex PCR, and the TCRdb table lists in-frame clones only, not all of them. The table shows 310,000 or so clones, with approximately 90% occurring only once. The CDR3 extends over 15 amino acids. The germline CDR1 and CDR2 sequences are MNHEY and SMNVEV (reference sequence). V was pared by 6 bases and J by 3 bases, with 4 bases of the junction left unmatched. Recruits, aged about 18 to 95 years, lived in 25 or so US areas. The receptor comes from a young woman who had recovered from COVID-19. The chain is built from TRBV27 and TRBJ2-1, with TRBD2 matching over 11 bases. The sample was PBMCs or T cells enriched from blood (not recorded which). The CDR3 here is CASSTTSGIYNEQFF. The CDR3 bases are TGTGCCAGCAGCACGACTAGCGGGATCTACAATGAGCAGTTCTTC.